This T cell receptor (beta chain) was sequenced during a study of the immune and genomic landscape of osteosarcoma. Study context: Poor-risk disease predominated: approximately 73% unfavorable response, roughly 63% deceased.

The post-treatment osteosarcoma tumors were primary, local recurrence or metastasis specimens from poor-prognosis patients. V lost 2 bases and J 6 bases, leaving 11 bases between the germline ends. Germline V lookup: CDR1 LNHDA, CDR2 SQIVND (reference sequence). The CDR3 covers 14 residues. The protocol was immunoSEQ multiplex PCR, while the TCRdb copy is restricted to in-frame clones and leaves out a portion. The table has about 10,000 clones, about 71% seen once. General observations from the study: Average productive clonality was roughly 0.09, with a maximum of 0.3. No matched normal tissue; external skin and blood data served as benchmarks.

This clone was seen only once. Its cognate antigen is unknown. The chain combines TRBV19 with TRBJ2-4; tentatively, D is TRBD1 (5 bases). What was sequenced was osteosarcoma tumor tissue from the lung. This clonotype was sampled from a human donor with osteosarcoma. CDR3 sequence reads: CASSIQGRINIQYF. The CDR3 nucleotides read TGTGCCAGTAGTATACAGGGAAGGATAAACATTCAGTACTTC.